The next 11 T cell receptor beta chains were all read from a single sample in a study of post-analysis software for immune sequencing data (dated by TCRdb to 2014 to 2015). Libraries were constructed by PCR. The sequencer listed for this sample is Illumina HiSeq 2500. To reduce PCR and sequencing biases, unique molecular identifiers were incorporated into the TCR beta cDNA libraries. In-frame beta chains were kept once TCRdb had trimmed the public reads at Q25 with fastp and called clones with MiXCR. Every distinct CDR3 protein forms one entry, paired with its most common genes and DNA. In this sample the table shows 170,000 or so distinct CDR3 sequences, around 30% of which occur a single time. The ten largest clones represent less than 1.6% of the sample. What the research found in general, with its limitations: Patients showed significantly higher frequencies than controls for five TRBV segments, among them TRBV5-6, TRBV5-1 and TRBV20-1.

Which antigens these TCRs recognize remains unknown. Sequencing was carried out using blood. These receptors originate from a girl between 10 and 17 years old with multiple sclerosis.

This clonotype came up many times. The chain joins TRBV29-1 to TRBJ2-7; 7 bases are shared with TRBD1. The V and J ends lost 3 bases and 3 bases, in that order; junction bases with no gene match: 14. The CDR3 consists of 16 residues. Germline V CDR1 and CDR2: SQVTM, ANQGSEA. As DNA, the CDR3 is TGCAGCGTTGAGCTGCGGGCCGGGACAGATAACTACGAGCAGTACTTC. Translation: CSVELRAGTDNYEQYF.

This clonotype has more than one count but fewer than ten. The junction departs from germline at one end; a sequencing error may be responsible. The CDR3 is CASRAGTSGSSYSEQFF. The DNA of the CDR3 is TGTGCCAGCAGGGCAGGGACTAGCGGGAGCTCCTACAGTGAGCAGTTCTTC. The genes are TRBV6-6 and TRBJ2-1, with 14 positions matching TRBD2. Per the germline V gene, CDR1 is MNHNY and CDR2 is SVGAGI (reference sequence). The length of the CDR3 is 17 residues.

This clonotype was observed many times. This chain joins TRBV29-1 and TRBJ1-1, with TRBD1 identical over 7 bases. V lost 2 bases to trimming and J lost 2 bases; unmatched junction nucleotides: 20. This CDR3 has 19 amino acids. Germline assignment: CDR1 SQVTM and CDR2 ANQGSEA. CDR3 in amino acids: CSVEPTTGFGFDLNTEAFF. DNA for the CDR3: TGCAGCGTTGAACCGACGACAGGGTTCGGTTTCGACCTCAACACTGAAGCTTTCTTT.

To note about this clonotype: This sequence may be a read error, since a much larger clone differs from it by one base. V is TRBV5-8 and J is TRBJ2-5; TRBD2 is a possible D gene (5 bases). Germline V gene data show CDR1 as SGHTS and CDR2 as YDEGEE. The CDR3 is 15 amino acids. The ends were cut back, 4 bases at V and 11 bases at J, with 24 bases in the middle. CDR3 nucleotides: TGTGCCAGCAGCCGTGCTCCCGAGGGATTGAGTGAGCAGTACTTC. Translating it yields CASSRAPEGLSEQYF.

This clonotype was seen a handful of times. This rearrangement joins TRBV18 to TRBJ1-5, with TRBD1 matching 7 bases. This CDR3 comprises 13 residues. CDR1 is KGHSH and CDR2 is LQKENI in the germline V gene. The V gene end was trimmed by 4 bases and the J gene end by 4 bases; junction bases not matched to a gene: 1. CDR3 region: CASSRDRNQPQHF. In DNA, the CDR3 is TGTGCCAGCTCACGGGACAGAAATCAGCCCCAGCATTTT.

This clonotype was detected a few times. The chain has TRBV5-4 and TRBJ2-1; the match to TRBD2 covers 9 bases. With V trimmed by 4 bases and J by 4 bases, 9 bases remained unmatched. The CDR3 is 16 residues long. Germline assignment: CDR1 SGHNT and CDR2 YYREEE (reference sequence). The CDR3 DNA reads TGTGCCAGCAGCATTACGACTAGCGGACCGTACAATGAGCAGTTCTTC. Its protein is CASSITTSGPYNEQFF.

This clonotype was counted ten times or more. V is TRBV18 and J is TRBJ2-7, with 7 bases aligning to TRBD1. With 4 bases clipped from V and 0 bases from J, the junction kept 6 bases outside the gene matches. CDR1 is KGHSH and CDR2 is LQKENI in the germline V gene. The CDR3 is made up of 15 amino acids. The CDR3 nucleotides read TGTGCCAGCTCACTCTCGGGGACAGCCTCCTACGAGCAGTACTTC. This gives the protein CASSLSGTASYEQYF.

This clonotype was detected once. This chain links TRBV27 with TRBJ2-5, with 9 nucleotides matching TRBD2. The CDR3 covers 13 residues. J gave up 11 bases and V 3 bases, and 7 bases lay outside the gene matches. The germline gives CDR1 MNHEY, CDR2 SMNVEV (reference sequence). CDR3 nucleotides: TGTGCCAGCAGTTTTGTACTAGCGGGTGAGCAGTACTTC. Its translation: CASSFVLAGEQYF.

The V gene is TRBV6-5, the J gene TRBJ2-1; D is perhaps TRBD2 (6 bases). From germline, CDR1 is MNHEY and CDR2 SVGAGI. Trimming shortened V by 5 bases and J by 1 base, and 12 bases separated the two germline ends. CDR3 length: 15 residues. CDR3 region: CASSRGEASYNEQFF. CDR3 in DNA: TGTGCCAGCAGTCGCGGGGAGGCGTCCTACAATGAGCAGTTCTTC.

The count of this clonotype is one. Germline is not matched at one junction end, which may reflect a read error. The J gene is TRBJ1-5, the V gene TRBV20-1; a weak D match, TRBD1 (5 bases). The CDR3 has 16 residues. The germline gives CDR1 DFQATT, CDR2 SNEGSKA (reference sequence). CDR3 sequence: CNARPTGQGWASPQHF. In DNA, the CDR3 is TGCAATGCTCGACCTACGGGGCAGGGCTGGGCCTCGCCCCAGCATTTT.

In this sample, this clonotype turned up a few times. In DNA, the CDR3 is TGTGCCAGCAGTGCCGACAGGATCCAAGAGACCCAGTACTTC. Amino acids: CASSADRIQETQYF. The chain recombines TRBV2 with TRBJ2-5; D might be TRBD1 (6 bases). This CDR3 comprises 14 residues. In germline, CDR1 is SNHLY, CDR2 FYNNEI. Between the trimmed V and J ends, which lost 4 bases and 1 base, there was a span of 10 bases.